One and the same sample provided the 10 T cell receptor beta chains below, sequenced in a study of T cells in women clearing cervical HPV infection. Assay used: immunoSEQ multiplex PCR; TCRdb lists only in-frame clones, some missing. The clone table shows 25,000 to 35,000 clones, with the ten largest holding around 2.8%. Sequencing was done on a sample of blood buffy coat. All receptors derive from a woman aged 18-69 years with a cervical HPV16 infection that either progressed to CIN3+ or cleared (not recorded which).

In the case of this clone: The read terminates 3 residues ahead of where the CDR3 ends, so the germline J gene completes it. The chain couples TRBV20-1 to TRBJ1-5, with D possibly matching TRBD1 (5 bases). This CDR3 has 13 amino acids. Per the germline V gene, CDR1 is DFQATT and CDR2 is SNEGSKA (reference sequence). The V gene lost 3 bases and the J gene lost 5 bases, with 11 bases spanning the gap. The covered CDR3 bases are TGCAGTGCTAGGGGCAGGGCCGATCAGCCC. Protein: CSARGRADQP. The whole CDR3 protein is CSARGRADQPQHF.

About this clone itself: From the germline J gene comes the end of the CDR3, since the read stops 3 residues before it. V and J are TRBV20-1 and TRBJ2-7; 10 nucleotides line up with TRBD1. The trim removed 5 bases at V and 3 bases at J, leaving 10 bases unmatched. This CDR3 region has 15 residues. Looked up from germline, CDR1 is DFQATT and CDR2 is SNEGSKA (reference sequence). The DNA read from the CDR3 is TGCAGTGCTCTAGACCCGGGACAGGGGAGCTACGAG. Amino acid sequence: CSALDPGQGSYE. The whole CDR3 protein reads CSALDPGQGSYEQYF.

A remark on this clone: The read terminates 3 residues ahead of where the CDR3 ends, so the germline J gene completes it. The V gene is TRBV5-6, the J gene TRBJ2-2; D possibly corresponds to TRBD2 (5 bases). V was trimmed by 4 bases and J by 7 bases, leaving 11 bases between them. The CDR3 consists of 13 residues. Looked up from germline, CDR1 is SGHDT and CDR2 is YYEEEE. The CDR3 reads CASSGAAGGELFF. CDR3 DNA, as far as it was read: TGTGCCAGCAGCGGCGCCGCGGGCGGGGAG.

Worth noting for this clone: The read ends 3 residues shy of where the CDR3 ends; the end is completed using the germline J gene. The rearrangement uses TRBV6-2 or TRBV6-3 and TRBJ2-2; D is perhaps TRBD1 (6 bases). Germline-derived CDR1 and CDR2 are MNHEY and SVGEGT. This CDR3 is 14 amino acids long. V was shortened by 0 bases and J by 6 bases, with 8 bases between the two germline ends. CDR3 protein: CASSYSTGSGELFF. Partial CDR3 DNA: TGTGCCAGCAGTTACTCGACAGGTTCCGGGGAG.

Turning to this clone: With the read ending 3 residues before the CDR3 end, the germline J gene is used to fill in that end. V is TRBV2 and J is TRBJ2-1; unclear D gene. V was trimmed by 3 bases and J by 8 bases, leaving 8 bases between them. There are 12 residues in the CDR3. Germline V gene lookup returns CDR1 SNHLY and CDR2 FYNNEI. The CDR3 sequence is CASSEMGDEQFF. The sequenced part of the CDR3 DNA is TGTGCCAGCAGTGAGATGGGCGATGAG.

Of note for this clone: Coverage ceases 3 residues before the CDR3 finishes, and the germline J gene fills in the end. This chain connects TRBV20-1 to TRBJ1-2; D uncertain. Trimming pared 3 bases from V and 3 bases from J, leaving 11 bases between. The V gene's germline CDR1 is DFQATT and CDR2 SNEGSKA (reference sequence). This CDR3 has 13 residues. This CDR3 is CSARIWAHYGYTF. CDR3 bases read: TGCAGTGCTAGGATTTGGGCGCACTATGGC.

As regards this clone: From the germline J gene comes the end of the CDR3, since the read stops 3 residues before it. The V and J genes are TRBV23-1 and TRBJ2-2; TRBD1 matches at 7 bases. TRBV23-1 has ORF status, its function being uncertain. This CDR3 contains 22 residues. J lost 5 bases, V lost 0 bases, and 24 bases had no gene match. The CDR3 region is CASSQSLTGRSAGKRGTGELFF. The sequenced part of the CDR3 DNA is TGCGCCAGCAGTCAATCCCTGACAGGGCGATCGGCGGGTAAGAGGGGAACCGGGGAG.

Worth noting for this clone: Read coverage stops 3 residues before the CDR3 terminus; the germline J gene supplies the remainder. The V gene is TRBV20-1, the J gene TRBJ1-2; TRBD1 might be the D (6 bases). V was pared by 3 bases and J by 1 base, with 12 bases between. Germline assignment: CDR1 DFQATT and CDR2 SNEGSKA (reference sequence). There are 14 residues in the CDR3. CDR3 region: CSASQGRFNYGYTF. The CDR3 bases that were read are TGCAGTGCTAGTCAGGGGCGATTTAACTATGGC.

As concerns this clone: The missing CDR3 end, 3 residues past where the read stops, is filled in from the germline J gene. This CDR3 is also generated by other DNA sequences in the sample. The gene calls are TRBV7-9 and TRBJ1-2; 11 bases agree with TRBD1. Germline CDR1 SEHNR, CDR2 FQNEAQ (reference sequence). The CDR3 loop spans 14 amino acids. The sequenced part of the CDR3 DNA is TGTGCCAGCAGCATCGGACAGGGGGCTTACGAC. Translation gives CASSIGQGAYD. The CDR3, in full, reads CASSIGQGAYDYTF.

A word on this clone: The read stops 3 residues short of the end of the CDR3; the missing end is completed from the germline J gene. The chain recombines TRBV2 with TRBJ1-5; 9 bases agree with TRBD1. J gave up 6 bases and V 5 bases, and 5 bases lay outside the gene matches. This CDR3 spans 14 amino acids. Per germline, CDR1 SNHLY and CDR2 FYNNEI. The CDR3 here is CASSPGQGSQPQHF. The covered CDR3 bases are TGTGCCAGCAGTCCCGGACAGGGGAGTCAGCCC.